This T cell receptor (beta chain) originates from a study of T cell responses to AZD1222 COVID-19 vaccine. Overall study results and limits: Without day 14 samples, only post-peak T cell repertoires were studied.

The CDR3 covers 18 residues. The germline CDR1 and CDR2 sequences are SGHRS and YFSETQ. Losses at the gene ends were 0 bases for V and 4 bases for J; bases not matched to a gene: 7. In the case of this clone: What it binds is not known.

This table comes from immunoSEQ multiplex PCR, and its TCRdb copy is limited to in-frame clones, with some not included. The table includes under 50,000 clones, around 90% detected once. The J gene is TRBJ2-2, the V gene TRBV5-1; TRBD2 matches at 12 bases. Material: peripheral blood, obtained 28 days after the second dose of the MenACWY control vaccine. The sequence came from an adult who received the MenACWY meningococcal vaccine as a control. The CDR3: CASSLGLAGGPGTGELFF. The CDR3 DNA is TGCGCCAGCAGCTTGGGTCTAGCGGGAGGGCCCGGCACCGGGGAGCTGTTTTTT.